Listed below are T cell receptor beta chains from one sample, sequenced in a study of patients and donors after allogeneic stem cell transplantation. TCRdb independently ran MiXCR on the RT-PCR reads; one entry per CDR3 protein. This table has about a million distinct CDR3 sequences, 18% appearing once. The specimen was blood, either unsorted or a sorted T cell fraction (not recorded which). These receptors originate from a human donor who was either an allogeneic HSCT recipient or a stem cell or donor lymphocyte infusion donor (not recorded which). It is not recorded whose cells these are; they may come from a transplant donor. CDR3s include the opening cysteine and the closing phenylalanine or tryptophan. Each record gives: V gene, clone size, D gene, J gene, CDR3 DNA, CDR3 protein. A D gene is named only where the DNA matches it firmly. For some rows the clone size is stated as once, few or many, or as a class when expanded; others skip it.

TRBV4-1	few	-	TRBJ1-1	TGCGCCAGCAGCCAAGATTCAGGGTCGGCTTTCTTT	CASSQDSGSAFF
TRBV5-1	-	-	TRBJ1-1	TGCGCCACCTCCGTCTGGGGGTGGGGGACTGAAGCTTTCTTT	CATSVWGWGTEAFF
TRBV27	-	-	TRBJ2-1	TGTGCCAGCAGTTTTAACCTCTGGGGTGAGCAGTTCTTC	CASSFNLWGEQFF
TRBV4-1	-	-	TRBJ1-1	TGCGCCAGCAGCCAAGATCTAATGGGGAGGGACACTGAAGCTTTCTTT	CASSQDLMGRDTEAFF
TRBV7-3	few	-	TRBJ2-2	TGTGCCAGCAGCATGGTCGGCGGGACGGCCATTTTTAAGAACACCGGGGAGCTGTTTTTT	CASSMVGGTAIFKNTGELFF
TRBV27	few	-	TRBJ2-7	TGTGCCAGCAGTCCAGACAGGATGGTCTTAGCCGAGCAGTACTTC	CASSPDRMVLAEQYF
TRBV5-1	few	TRBD2	TRBJ2-5	TGCGCCAGCAGCTCCTGGACTAGCGGGTCCCCGAGGGAGACCCAGTACTTC	CASSSWTSGSPRETQYF
TRBV12-3/TRBV12-4	few	-	TRBJ2-1	TGTGCCAGCACCCACGGGGGCGGGGGTTCCTACAATGAGCAGTTCTTC	CASTHGGGGSYNEQFF
TRBV6-5	few	-	TRBJ2-2	TGTGCCAGCAGTTACGAGACTCGCGCCGGGGAGCTGTTTTTT	CASSYETRAGELFF
TRBV7-9	few	-	TRBJ2-7	TGTGCCAGCAGCTTAGCGACGTCAGGGTTCCACGAGCAGTACTTC	CASSLATSGFHEQYF
TRBV20-1	few	TRBD1	TRBJ2-1	TGCAGTGCTGGCCAGGGGGCTCGTGAGTTCTTC	CSAGQGAREFF
TRBV29-1	many	-	TRBJ1-5	TGCAGCTTTGGAAGGTGTAGTATGGGCAATCAGCCCCAGCATTTT	CSFGRCSMGNQPQHF
TRBV12-3/TRBV12-4	-	-	TRBJ1-6	TGTGCCAGCAAAAGGGGACGTAATTCACCCCTCCACTTT	CASKRGRNSPLHF
TRBV6-1	-	TRBD2	TRBJ2-3	TGTGCCAGCAGCCCAGCGGGAGAGACAGATACGCAGTATTTT	CASSPAGETDTQYF
TRBV5-1	-	TRBD1	TRBJ1-1	TGCGCCAGCAGCTTGACACAGGGGGCGACCGAAACTGAAGCTTTCTTT	CASSLTQGATETEAFF
TRBV19	-	-	TRBJ1-4	TGTGCCAGTAGTTCGCCCGGGGAAGAGCAATTT	CASSSPGEEQF
TRBV2	-	-	TRBJ2-5	TGTGCCAGCAGTGGTCTGGCAGGGCACGAGACCCAGTACTTC	CASSGLAGHETQYF
TRBV6-5	few	-	TRBJ2-1	TGTGCCAGCAGTTTCCCCCGGGCCAGAGGGTACAATGAGCAGTTCTTC	CASSFPRARGYNEQFF
TRBV20-1	-	-	TRBJ2-7	TGCAGTGCTAAGGTAGCGGTACCCTACGAGCAGTACTTC	CSAKVAVPYEQYF
TRBV27	few	-	TRBJ2-2	TGTGCCAGCTCGCCCCTGGGCAGTTCGAACACCGGGGAGCTGTTTTTT	CASSPLGSSNTGELFF
TRBV10-2	-	TRBD2	TRBJ2-1	TGCGCCAGCAGCGCTACTAGCGTCTCTTGGAGCTCCTACAATGAGCAGTTCTTC	CASSATSVSWSSYNEQFF
TRBV20-1	-	TRBD2	TRBJ2-7	TGCAGTGCGGCGACTAGCGGTAAATACGAGCAGTACTTC	CSAATSGKYEQYF
TRBV19	-	TRBD1	TRBJ2-3	TGTGCCAGTTCTGGGAGAAGGACAGGGATCGGGGCAGATACGCAGTATTTT	CASSGRRTGIGADTQYF
TRBV6-5	few	TRBD2	TRBJ2-4	TGTGCCAGCAGTTACAATCGGGGGGGCGTTGGGGCCAAAAACATTCAGTACTTC	CASSYNRGGVGAKNIQYF
TRBV7-2	-	-	TRBJ2-5	TGTGCCAGCAGCCGGGGGGCCGGGCGAGAGACCCAGTACTTC	CASSRGAGRETQYF
TRBV5-1	few	-	TRBJ1-1	TGCGCCAGCAGCTTCAACCGGGGGGTAACTGAAGCTTTCTTT	CASSFNRGVTEAFF
TRBV12-3/TRBV12-4	few	-	TRBJ1-1	TGTGCCAGCAGTTTCACCGCTAACACTGAAGCTTTCTTT	CASSFTANTEAFF
TRBV25-1	-	-	TRBJ1-2	TGTGCCAGCAGTGCAGGGGAAGGGGGAAGACTCTCTAACTATGGCTACACCTTC	CASSAGEGGRLSNYGYTF
TRBV5-1	once	-	TRBJ2-3	TGCGCCAGCACCTCCGGGACTAGCACAGATACGCAGTATTTT	CASTSGTSTDTQYF
TRBV27	-	TRBD1	TRBJ1-6	TGTGCCAGCAGTCCCGGGGACAGGGGGGGCTCACCCCTCCACTTT	CASSPGDRGGSPLHF
TRBV4-1	-	-	TRBJ1-1	TGCGCCAGCAGGGAACTTTTAACCCGCACTGAAGCTTTCTTT	CASRELLTRTEAFF
TRBV20-1	-	-	TRBJ1-6	TGCAGTGCTCGGGGGGAAAATAATTCACCCCTCCACTTT	CSARGENNSPLHF
TRBV20-1	few	-	TRBJ2-1	TGCAGTGCTAGAGATGTTCCGGAGCAGTTCTTC	CSARDVPEQFF
TRBV12-3/TRBV12-4	many	TRBD2	TRBJ2-1	TGTGCCAGCAGTTTCGGGGGGGCCTACAATGAGCAGTTCTTC	CASSFGGAYNEQFF
TRBV5-1	-	TRBD2	TRBJ2-5	TGCGCCAGCAGCTTGGTGGTGAGCGGGGGCCTCGACGAGACCCAGTACTTC	CASSLVVSGGLDETQYF
TRBV5-1	few	-	TRBJ1-2	TGCGCCAGCACTGAGGGTTCTTCTGTGGACTACACCTTC	CASTEGSSVDYTF
TRBV28	-	-	TRBJ2-2	TGTGCCAGCAGTTCCGGTTGGGGTTTATCCGCAACCGGGGAGCTGTTTTTT	CASSSGWGLSATGELFF
TRBV9	many	-	TRBJ2-3	TGTGCCAGCAGCGTAGGTCGGGGGCACGGTACAGATACGCAGTATTTT	CASSVGRGHGTDTQYF
TRBV12-3/TRBV12-4	many	-	TRBJ2-3	TGTGCCAGCAGTTTAAGAGGGGGGGCCGAGTTCCCAGATACGCAGTATTTT	CASSLRGGAEFPDTQYF
TRBV30	-	-	TRBJ2-1	TGTGCCTGGAGTCGCCTTAGGGGGAGAGGCGAGCAGTTCTTC	CAWSRLRGRGEQFF
TRBV9	few	-	TRBJ2-7	TGTGCCAGCAGCGTAGCACCCCAGGGGTTGGAGTACTTC	CASSVAPQGLEYF
TRBV12-3/TRBV12-4	many	-	TRBJ1-5	TGTGCCAGCAGCTTGACAGATCAGCCCCAGCATTTT	CASSLTDQPQHF
TRBV5-1	few	-	TRBJ2-3	TGCGCCAGCAGCTTGTGGTGGCGGATGGATACGCAGTATTTT	CASSLWWRMDTQYF
TRBV28	-	TRBD1	TRBJ2-5	TGTGCCACCCAGACAGGGGAGACCCAGTACTTC	CATQTGETQYF
TRBV12-3/TRBV12-4	-	-	TRBJ1-2	TGTGCCAGCAGTTTGACCCGAAAGCGGACGGGCCACTATGGCTACACCTTC	CASSLTRKRTGHYGYTF
TRBV6-5	few	TRBD1	TRBJ2-7	TGTGCCAGCAGTTATAGTCGGCAGGGGGTCTACGAGCAGTACTTC	CASSYSRQGVYEQYF
TRBV4-2	few	-	TRBJ2-3	TGTGCCAGCAGCCAAGATCCCCTGGGCACAGATACGCAGTATTTT	CASSQDPLGTDTQYF
TRBV30	-	TRBD1	TRBJ2-3	TGTGCCTGGAGGGACAGGGCGGATACGCAGTATTTT	CAWRDRADTQYF
TRBV4-3	-	-	TRBJ1-5	TGCGCCAGCAGCCCAGACGTTAATAGCAATCAGCCCCAGCATTTT	CASSPDVNSNQPQHF